The 21 T cell receptor beta chains presented below share a single source sample, sequenced in a study of Tregs in tolerant kidney transplant recipients. TCRdb's table, derived via immunoSEQ multiplex PCR, lists solely in-frame clones and lacks some. This table holds approximately 260,000 clones, roughly 80% found once. Sequenced material: CD4+ T cells from blood. These receptors were collected from a human donor in good health.

The chain combines TRBV30 with TRBJ2-5; maybe TRBD2 (5 bases). This CDR3 is 13 amino acids long. The V gene lost 4 bases and the J gene lost 7 bases, with 16 bases spanning the gap. Germline V gives CDR1 GTSNPN, CDR2 SVGIG (reference sequence). Here the CDR3 DNA reads TGTGCCTGGAATCCATCGGCGGGCCGGACCCAGTACTTC. This gives the protein CAWNPSAGRTQYF.

This CDR3 reads CAISESERALAGAHEQYF. For the CDR3, the DNA is TGTGCCATCAGTGAGTCAGAGAGGGCGCTAGCGGGAGCTCACGAGCAGTACTTC. The genes are TRBV10-3 and TRBJ2-7, with 10 bases identical to TRBD2. Losses at the gene ends were 0 bases for V and 5 bases for J; bases not matched to a gene: 13. The CDR3 covers 18 residues. Germline CDR1 and CDR2: ENHRY and SYGVKD.

J is TRBJ2-7 and V is TRBV27; TRBD1 aligns across 8 bases. Germline trimming cut 8 bases from V and 5 bases from J; bases unmatched to any gene: 11. Germline loops: CDR1 MNHEY, CDR2 SMNVEV (reference sequence). The CDR3 consists of 14 residues. CDR3 nucleotides: TGTGCCAGCCAACCGACAGGGGTTGTTAACGAGCAGTACTTC. Amino acid sequence: CASQPTGVVNEQYF.

This chain joins TRBV7-2 and TRBJ2-7; D is possibly TRBD1 or TRBD2 (5 bases each). CDR1 and CDR2 from the germline V gene are SGHTA and FQGNSA. The CDR3 covers 13 residues. Trimming removed 2 bases at V and 6 bases at J, with 11 bases between. The CDR3 DNA sequence: TGTGCCAGCAGCTTAATTTTCGGGGCCGAGCAGTACTTC. This gives the protein CASSLIFGAEQYF.

This clone is a singleton in its sample. The chain combines TRBV7-7 with TRBJ2-2; TRBD2 aligns across 9 bases. Germline CDR1 and CDR2: SSHAT and FNYEAQ (reference sequence). Trimming cost V 5 bases and J 3 bases; bases outside gene matches: 7. The CDR3 has 16 residues. The CDR3 DNA is TGTGCCAGCAGCCCGCGGGGGGGGAGCGACACCGGGGAGCTGTTTTTT. As protein: CASSPRGGSDTGELFF.

The chain employs TRBV15 and TRBJ2-7; D is possibly TRBD2 (6 bases). The CDR3 is 16 amino acids. Germline CDR1 and CDR2: LNHNV and YYDKDF (reference sequence). Trimming took off 0 bases at V and 9 bases at J, with 21 bases between the two ends. This chain's CDR3 is CATSRDRSTSRSRQYF. In DNA form, the CDR3 reads TGTGCCACCAGCAGAGATAGGTCAACTAGCCGATCCCGGCAGTACTTC. Full variable domain (missing parts from reference TRBV15 and TRBJ2-7): DAMVIQNPRYQVTQFGKPVTLSCSQTLNHNVMYWYQQKSSQAPKLLFHYYDKDFNNEADTPDNFQSRRPNTSFCFLDIRSPGLGDTAMYLCATSRDRSTSRSRQYFGPGTRLTVT.

The CDR3 sequence: CASTFNPTSGRGNEQFF. In DNA, the CDR3 is TGCGCCAGCACCTTTAACCCGACTAGCGGAAGGGGTAATGAGCAGTTCTTC. The V and J genes are TRBV5-1 and TRBJ2-1, with 9 bases lining up with TRBD2. CDR1 is SGHRS, CDR2 YFSETQ, per germline. J gave up 7 bases and V 6 bases, and 17 bases lay outside the gene matches. CDR3 length: 17 amino acids.

For this clone: The junction does not match germline at one end; this may be a read error. The chain is built from TRBV7-7 and TRBJ2-2; D is unresolved. Per germline, CDR1 SSHAT and CDR2 FNYEAQ (reference sequence). The CDR3 runs to 12 residues. The CDR3 sequence is CASSLGTGELFF. The CDR3 bases are TGTGCTAGCAGCTTGGGCACCGGGGAGCTGTTTTTT.

The genes are TRBV18 and TRBJ1-2; D gene ambiguous. V lost 4 bases, J lost 1 base, and 22 bases lay in between. Germline loops: CDR1 KGHSH, CDR2 LQKENI. The CDR3 spans 18 residues. CDR3 in amino acids: CASSLSRAGIMHNYGYTF. The CDR3 nucleotides are TGTGCCAGCTCACTTTCCCGAGCCGGGATCATGCATAACTATGGCTACACCTTC.

This clone was counted once. The chain employs TRBV7-3 and TRBJ1-5, with 8 bases that match TRBD1. With 4 bases clipped from V and 6 bases from J, the junction kept 5 bases outside the gene matches. Per germline, CDR1 SGHTA and CDR2 FQGTGA. The CDR3 is made up of 14 amino acids. DNA of the CDR3: TGTGCCAGCAGCTCCGGACAGGGCGGTCAGCCCCAGCATTTT. Protein: CASSSGQGGQPQHF. The complete variable domain, with remaining parts taken from reference TRBV7-3 and TRBJ1-5, reads GAGVSQTPSNKVTEKGKYVELRCDPISGHTALYWYRQSLGQGPEFLIYFQGTGAADDSGLPNDRFFAVRPEGSVSTLKIQRTERGDSAVYLCASSSGQGGQPQHFGDGTRLSIL.

The J gene is TRBJ1-5, the V gene TRBV19; TRBD1 matches 7 bases. Germline loops: CDR1 LNHDA, CDR2 SQIVND (reference sequence). The V gene end was trimmed by 4 bases and the J gene end by 2 bases; junction bases not matched to a gene: 8. The length of the CDR3 is 16 residues. The CDR3 spells CASSTGGGSGNQPQHF. CDR3 nucleotide sequence: TGTGCCAGTAGTACTGGAGGGGGCTCTGGCAATCAGCCCCAGCATTTT.

The rearrangement joins TRBV15 to TRBJ2-4; the match to TRBD2 covers 15 bases. Germline CDR1 reads LNHNV; CDR2 reads YYDKDF (reference sequence). The V gene end was trimmed by 5 bases and the J gene end by 8 bases; junction bases not matched to a gene: 13. The CDR3 covers 18 residues. CDR3 in amino acids: CATSPGGLAGGTGDIQYF. CDR3 nucleotide sequence: TGTGCCACCAGCCCCGGCGGACTAGCGGGAGGGACGGGGGACATTCAGTACTTC.

The V call is TRBV11-2, the J call TRBJ2-7; D is possibly TRBD1 or TRBD2 (5 bases each). V was shortened by 4 bases and J by 0 bases, with 25 bases between the two germline ends. This CDR3 has 19 residues. The germline CDR1 and CDR2 sequences are SGHAT and FQNNGV. DNA of the CDR3: TGTGCCAGCAGCTCCCTCGGGTGGGACCCCGGCCGTGACTCCTACGAGCAGTACTTC. It encodes CASSSLGWDPGRDSYEQYF. Full variable domain (missing parts from reference TRBV11-2 and TRBJ2-7): EAGVAQSPRYKIIEKRQSVAFWCNPISGHATLYWYQQILGQGPKLLIQFQNNGVVDDSQLPKDRFSAERLKGVDSTLKIQPAKLEDSAVYLCASSSLGWDPGRDSYEQYFGPGTRLTVT.

V is TRBV19 and J is TRBJ1-3; D is unclear. This CDR3 has 15 amino acids. V lost 3 bases and J 0 bases, leaving 9 bases between the germline ends. Looked up from germline, CDR1 is LNHDA and CDR2 is SQIVND (reference sequence). Here the CDR3 reads CASSIYQDSGNTIYF. The CDR3 bases are TGTGCCAGTAGTATTTATCAGGACTCTGGAAACACCATATATTTT.

This rearrangement joins TRBV18 to TRBJ1-5; perhaps TRBD1 as D (5 bases). Trimming took 3 bases from V and 6 from J, leaving 9 bases between them. The CDR3 is 13 amino acids. Germline-derived CDR1 and CDR2 are KGHSH and LQKENI. CDR3 nucleotide sequence: TGTGCCAGCTCACCTGGGGGAGGTCAGCCCCAGCATTTT. It specifies CASSPGGGQPQHF.

CDR3 in amino acids: CASSQDTGTLYEQYF. The CDR3 DNA reads as TGTGCCAGCAGCCAAGATACCGGTACCCTCTACGAGCAGTACTTC. The chain employs TRBV14 and TRBJ2-7; no reliable D call. Germline values: CDR1 SGHDN, CDR2 FVKESK. This CDR3 is built from 15 residues. V lost 0 bases and J lost 3, with 12 bases in between.

This clone has just one count. CDR3 in amino acids: CAWSRPNTEAFF. DNA for the CDR3: TGTGCCTGGAGTCGGCCTAACACTGAAGCTTTCTTT. This sequence joins TRBV30 and TRBJ1-1; D not resolved. Germline CDR1 and CDR2: GTSNPN and SVGIG (reference sequence). CDR3 size: 12 residues. Deletions cut 2 bases from V and 2 bases from J, with 6 bases between.

V is TRBV7-2 and J is TRBJ1-5; unclear D gene. The CDR3 consists of 14 residues. Germline V lookup: CDR1 SGHTA, CDR2 FQGNSA. The V end lost 1 base, the J end lost 4 bases, and 8 bases lay between the germline ends. The CDR3, as DNA: TGTGCCAGCAGCTTAGGGGCATCTAATCAGCCCCAGCATTTT. Its translation: CASSLGASNQPQHF.

This clone has just a few counts. V usage is TRBV19 and J usage is TRBJ2-5, with 12 bases fitting TRBD2. V lost 3 bases and J lost 2; bases outside the gene matches: 13. The CDR3 consists of 19 residues. CDR1 is LNHDA, CDR2 SQIVND, per germline (reference sequence). The chain's CDR3 is CASSMLGLAGGLGQETQYF. DNA of the CDR3: TGTGCCAGTAGTATGCTCGGGCTAGCGGGGGGGTTGGGACAAGAGACCCAGTACTTC.

This clone was seen more than once but under ten times. The CDR3 region is CAISDTSGGHQETQYF. CDR3 coding DNA: TGTGCCATCAGTGATACTAGCGGGGGGCACCAAGAGACCCAGTACTTC. This chain joins TRBV10-3 and TRBJ2-5; 12 bases match TRBD2. Trimming cost V 3 bases and J 0 bases; bases outside gene matches: 2. CDR3 size: 16 residues. Germline assignment: CDR1 ENHRY and CDR2 SYGVKD.

The J gene is TRBJ1-1, the V gene TRBV5-1; D is uncertain. Trimming shortened V by 4 bases and J by 4 bases, and 14 bases separated the two germline ends. CDR1 is SGHRS and CDR2 is YFSETQ in the germline V gene. The CDR3 loop spans 14 amino acids. The CDR3 sequence: CASSATGIVTEAFF. The CDR3 coding sequence is TGCGCCAGCAGCGCCACTGGTATAGTCACTGAAGCTTTCTTT.